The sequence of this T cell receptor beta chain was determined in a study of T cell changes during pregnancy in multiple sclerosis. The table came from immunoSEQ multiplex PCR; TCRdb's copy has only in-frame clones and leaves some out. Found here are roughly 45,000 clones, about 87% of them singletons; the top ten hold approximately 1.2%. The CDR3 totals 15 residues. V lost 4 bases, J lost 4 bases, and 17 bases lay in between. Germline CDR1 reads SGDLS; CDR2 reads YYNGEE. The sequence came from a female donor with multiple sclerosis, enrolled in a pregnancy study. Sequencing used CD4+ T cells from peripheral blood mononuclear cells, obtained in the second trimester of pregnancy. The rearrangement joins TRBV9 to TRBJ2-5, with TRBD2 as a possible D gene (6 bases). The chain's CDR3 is CASSLSGGSGETQYF. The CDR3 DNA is TGTGCCAGCAGCCTTAGCGGAGGGAGTGGAGAGACCCAGTACTTC.